This TCR beta chain was captured in a study of T cell repertoires in cytomegalovirus infection. Looking at the study overall: Recently described HLA-C-restricted plus well-studied HLA-B-restricted CMV epitopes were used. Public TCR beta signatures were indicative of both CMV infection and a matching HLA type. Study-wide points: Ex vivo, HLA-C-restricted CMV-specific TCR beta clonotypes prevailed over the rest of the response. CMV carriers with the relevant HLA were identified by cumulative public TCR beta family frequency.

Regarding this clonotype: Its specificity is unknown.

J gave up 6 bases and V 0 bases, and 12 bases lay outside the gene matches. This CDR3 has 17 amino acids. Germline loops: CDR1 MGHRA, CDR2 YSYEKL. TCRdb reprocessed the reads via MiXCR and lists one record per CDR3 protein. Here the sample spans about 830,000 distinct CDR3 sequences, less than 35% being singletons. The TCR sequence derives from a human donor in good health (CMV status not recorded). Some clones in this sample may be carry-over from other donors' samples. The chain carries TRBV4-1 and TRBJ2-7, with 9 positions matching TRBD2. The sequenced sample was cultured CD8+ T cells from PBMCs, obtained from culture after CMV antigen stimulation. The CDR3 DNA is TGCGCCAGCAGCCAAGAAACGGGCCCTAGCGGGGTGGGCGAGCAGTACTTC. Amino acids: CASSQETGPSGVGEQYF.